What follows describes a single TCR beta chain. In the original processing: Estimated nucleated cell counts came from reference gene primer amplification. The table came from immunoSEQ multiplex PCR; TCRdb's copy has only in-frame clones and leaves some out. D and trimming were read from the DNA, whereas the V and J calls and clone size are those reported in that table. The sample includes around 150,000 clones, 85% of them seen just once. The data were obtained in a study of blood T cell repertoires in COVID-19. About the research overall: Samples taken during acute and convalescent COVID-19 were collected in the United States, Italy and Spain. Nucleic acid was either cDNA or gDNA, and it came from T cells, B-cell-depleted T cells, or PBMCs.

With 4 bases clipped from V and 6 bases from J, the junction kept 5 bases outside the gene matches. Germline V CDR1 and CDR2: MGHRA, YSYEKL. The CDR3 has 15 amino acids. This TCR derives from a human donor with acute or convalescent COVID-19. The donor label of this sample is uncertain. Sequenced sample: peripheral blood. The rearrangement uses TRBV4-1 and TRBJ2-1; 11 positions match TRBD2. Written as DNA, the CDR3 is TGCGCCAGCAGCCGCGACGGGACTAGCGGCAATGAGCAGTTCTTC. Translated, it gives CASSRDGTSGNEQFF.